These T cell receptor beta chains were read from a single sample in a study of OX40 agonist ivuxolimab in advanced cancers. Profiled with immunoSEQ multiplex PCR; TCRdb holds only in-frame clones, not every one. Of roughly 91,000 clones listed, 95% to 97% were seen once; the top ten hold just over 2%. The specimen comprised CD4+ or CD8+ T cells sorted from blood, sampled in a trial of the OX40 agonist ivuxolimab. These receptors were collected from an adult with an advanced solid tumor such as melanoma, head and neck, liver or kidney cancer. Both conserved end residues are part of each CDR3. D genes are given only for firm matches.

j_gene: TRBJ2-5
d_gene: -
v_gene: TRBV5-6
CDR3nt: TGTGCCAGCAGCTTTGGACGGGAAGAGACCCAGTACTTC
CDR3aa: CASSFGREETQYF

j_gene: TRBJ2-5
d_gene: -
v_gene: TRBV7-9
CDR3nt: TGTGCCAGCAGCCAAGGACAGCAAGAGACCCAGTACTTC
CDR3aa: CASSQGQQETQYF

j_gene: TRBJ2-7
d_gene: -
v_gene: TRBV2
CDR3nt: TGTGCTAGCCACGAGGGGGGGGTCTCCTACGAGCAGTACTTC
CDR3aa: CASHEGGVSYEQYF

j_gene: TRBJ2-7
d_gene: TRBD1
v_gene: TRBV5-4
CDR3nt: TGTGCCAGCAGCTTGATTGGACAGGGGGCGCCGGAGCAGTACTTC
CDR3aa: CASSLIGQGAPEQYF

j_gene: TRBJ1-1
d_gene: -
v_gene: TRBV19
CDR3nt: TGTGCCAGTAGTGCCGCCATAAACACTGAAGCTTTCTTT
CDR3aa: CASSAAINTEAFF

j_gene: TRBJ2-3
d_gene: -
v_gene: TRBV4-3
CDR3nt: TGCGCCAGCAGCCTGGGACTGACGACAGATACGCAGTATTTT
CDR3aa: CASSLGLTTDTQYF

j_gene: TRBJ1-5
d_gene: -
v_gene: TRBV6-6
CDR3nt: TGTGCCAGCAGTCAGGACATTAGCAATCAGCCCCAGCATTTT
CDR3aa: CASSQDISNQPQHF

j_gene: TRBJ2-5
d_gene: -
v_gene: TRBV29-1
CDR3nt: TGCAGCCTCAACTCCCCCCCCACCGGAATGATAGGGATTCAAGAGACCCAGTACTTC
CDR3aa: CSLNSPPTGMIGIQETQYF

j_gene: TRBJ2-5
d_gene: -
v_gene: TRBV1
CDR3nt: TGCACCAGCAGCCAAGATCTTAGGAGGTGTGTAGAGACCCAGTACTTC
CDR3aa: CTSSQDLRRCVETQYF

j_gene: TRBJ1-5
d_gene: -
v_gene: TRBV27
CDR3nt: TGTGCCAGCAGTTTATCTTTATTTGGTCAGCCCCAGCATTTT
CDR3aa: CASSLSLFGQPQHF

j_gene: TRBJ2-5
d_gene: -
v_gene: TRBV28
CDR3nt: TGTGCCAGCAGTTTGAGGGGGAGCGGTTGGGAGACCCAGTACTTC
CDR3aa: CASSLRGSGWETQYF

j_gene: TRBJ1-2
d_gene: -
v_gene: TRBV6-5
CDR3nt: TGTGCCAGCAGTTACTCTAACGACTATGGCTACACCTTC
CDR3aa: CASSYSNDYGYTF

j_gene: TRBJ1-2
d_gene: TRBD1
v_gene: TRBV19
CDR3nt: TGTGCCAGTGCAATTGGACAGGATCACTATGGCTACACCTTC
CDR3aa: CASAIGQDHYGYTF